This T cell receptor beta chain was found in a study of control samples from healthy donors and cancer patients. The V end lost 5 bases, the J end lost 4 bases, and 8 bases lay between the germline ends. CDR1 is MNHEY, CDR2 SVGAGI, per germline. The CDR3 is 12 residues long. Clones were sequenced by immunoSEQ multiplex PCR, and TCRdb holds only the in-frame ones, with some missing. The sample has 24,000 or so clones, roughly 93% seen once; the top ten hold 13%. The clonotype originates from a man aged 45 to 65 with lung cancer. V is TRBV6-5 and J is TRBJ1-2; D is undetermined. The sequenced material came from PBMCs. The CDR3 loop is CASSPFGYGYTF. As DNA, the CDR3 is TGTGCCAGCAGTCCTTTCGGCTATGGCTACACCTTC.